This T cell receptor beta chain was sequenced during a study of cytomegalovirus exposure and HLA in healthy donors. Study context: Across 300 to 400 genotyped donors, roughly 80% landed in the Caucasian-associated ancestry cluster.

PCR was performed using 60 Vbeta and 13 Jbeta primers. In the study's own analysis: Tens of millions of unique TCR beta chains, 10 million to 14 million shared, were counted in a later analysis. TCRdb keeps only in-frame clones here, not all; method: immunoSEQ multiplex PCR. From that table come the V and J calls and clone size; the DNA was used to work out D and trimming. This table holds about 140,000 clones, about three quarters found once. Whole-study findings and limits: An analysis was carried out at a later point. It showed that HLA-associated TCR beta chains were more clonally expanded than equally common non-associated chains. Presence/absence analyses rested on an assumption that sequencing depth was roughly uniform across donors.

In regard to this clone: Its target is not known.

The CDR3 spans 15 residues. Trimming at V came to 6 bases and at J to 1 base, leaving 7 bases not matched to a gene. Germline loops: CDR1 MNHEY, CDR2 SVGAGI. The clonotype was recovered from a man aged 18 to 29 in good health and CMV-seronegative. Sequenced sample: PBMCs. The chain couples TRBV6-5 to TRBJ1-2; 8 positions match TRBD1. CDR3 residues: CASRDRALRNYGYTF. CDR3 bases: TGTGCCAGCAGGGACAGGGCTCTACGTAACTATGGCTACACCTTC.